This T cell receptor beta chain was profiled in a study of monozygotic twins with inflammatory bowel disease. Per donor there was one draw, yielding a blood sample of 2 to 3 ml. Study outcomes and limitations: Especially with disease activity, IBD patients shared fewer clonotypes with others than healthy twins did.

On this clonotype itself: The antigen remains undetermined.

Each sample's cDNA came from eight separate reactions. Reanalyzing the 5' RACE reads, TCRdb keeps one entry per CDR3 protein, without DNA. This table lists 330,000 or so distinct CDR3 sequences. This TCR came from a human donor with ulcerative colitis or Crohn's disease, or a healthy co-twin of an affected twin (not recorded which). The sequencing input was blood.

The CDR3 spells CAISAERLSSYNEQFF. This chain uses TRBV10-3 with TRBJ2-1. The length of the CDR3 is 16 residues. Germline assignment: CDR1 ENHRY and CDR2 SYGVKD.